A selection of T cell receptor beta chains follows, all from one sample in a study of shared clonotypes between healthy human individuals. Data came from immunoSEQ multiplex PCR; TCRdb stores just in-frame clones and leaves some out. The repertoire consists of about 1 million clones, with roughly 75% occurring once and the leading ten covering approximately 1.5%. Sequenced material: memory CD4+ T cells sorted from blood. All receptors derive from a man aged 18-30 years in good health. Both conserved end residues are part of each CDR3. Fields, in order: J gene, D gene, clone size, V gene, CDR3 protein, CDR3 DNA. A D gene is named only where the DNA matches it firmly. Part of the rows lack a size; the others show once, few, many or a class for expanded clones.

TRBJ2-5 NA many TRBV6-1 CASMRGDRAKETQYF TGTGCCAGCATGCGGGGGGACAGGGCTAAAGAGACCCAGTACTTC
TRBJ2-7 NA NA TRBV9 CASSVDSSSYEQYF TGTGCCAGCAGCGTAGATAGTAGCTCCTACGAGCAGTACTTC
TRBJ2-2 NA NA TRBV30 CAWSIYPAGELFF TGTGCCTGGAGTATATACCCGGCCGGGGAGCTGTTTTTT
TRBJ1-1 NA NA TRBV10-1 CASSPTGTNTEAFF TGCGCCAGCAGCCCGACAGGTACGAACACTGAAGCTTTCTTT
TRBJ1-2 NA NA TRBV2 CASTQAGIYGYTF TGTGCCAGCACGCAGGCAGGAATCTATGGCTACACCTTC
TRBJ2-7 TRBD1 NA TRBV19 CASRKNAGTGGTYEQYF TGTGCCAGTAGGAAAAACGCCGGGACAGGGGGCACCTACGAGCAGTACTTC
TRBJ2-3 NA NA TRBV18 CASSPGTDTQYF TGTGCCAGCTCACCGGGCACAGATACGCAGTATTTT
TRBJ2-1 NA NA TRBV6-1 CASGKVASQFF TGTGCCAGCGGTAAGGTGGCGTCCCAGTTCTTC
TRBJ1-1 NA NA TRBV29-1 CSVKTGTEAFF TGCAGCGTAAAAACGGGTACTGAAGCTTTCTTT
TRBJ2-5 NA NA TRBV5-6 CASSRLRETQYF TGTGCCAGCAGCCGCCTGCGGGAGACCCAGTACTTC
TRBJ1-6 NA few TRBV20-1 CSARISSPLHF TGCAGTGCTAGAATAAGTTCACCCCTCCACTTT
TRBJ1-5 NA NA TRBV19 CASSMTDSSNQPQHF TGTGCCAGTAGTATGACAGATTCTAGCAATCAGCCCCAGCATTTT
TRBJ2-5 NA NA TRBV4-1 CASSQEPPGAPGKQETQYF TGCGCCAGCAGCCAAGAACCTCCAGGGGCCCCAGGCAAGCAAGAGACCCAGTACTTC
TRBJ1-2 TRBD1 NA TRBV11-2 CASSIGGAYGYTF TGTGCCAGCAGCATAGGGGGCGCCTATGGCTACACCTTC
TRBJ1-6 NA once TRBV9 CASSVESNSPLHF TGTGCCAGCAGCGTAGAGTCAAATTCACCCCTCCACTTT
TRBJ2-5 NA NA TRBV28 CASNPQGPGRETQYF TGTGCCAGCAACCCTCAGGGTCCAGGGAGGGAGACCCAGTACTTC
TRBJ2-5 TRBD2 NA TRBV7-6 CASSLGGRETQYF TGTGCCAGCAGCTTGGGGGGGAGGGAGACCCAGTACTTC
TRBJ2-7 NA NA TRBV6-5 CASVASASYEQYF TGTGCCAGTGTAGCGTCTGCCTCCTACGAGCAGTACTTC